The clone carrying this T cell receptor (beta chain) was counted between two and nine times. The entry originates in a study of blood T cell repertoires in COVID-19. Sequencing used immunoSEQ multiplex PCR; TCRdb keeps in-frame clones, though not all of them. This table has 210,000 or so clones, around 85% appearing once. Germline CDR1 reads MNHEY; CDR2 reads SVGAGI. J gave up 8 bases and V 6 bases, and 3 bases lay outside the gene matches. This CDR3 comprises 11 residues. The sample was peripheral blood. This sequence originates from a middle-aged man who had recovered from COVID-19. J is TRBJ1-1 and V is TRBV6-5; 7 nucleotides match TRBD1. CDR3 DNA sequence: TGTGCCAGCAGAGAGGACAGGGAAGCTTTCTTT. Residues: CASREDREAFF.